The 14 T cell receptor beta chains below were found in one sample sequenced in a study of T cells in Graves' hyperthyroidism and ophthalmopathy. RNA transcripts were the template for amplifying TCR beta CDR3 regions. The HTBI primer set was used in a first-round RT-PCR of the TCR CDR3. Via MiXCR, TCRdb re-called the multiplex PCR reads, giving one row per CDR3 protein. The sample has some 380,000 distinct CDR3 sequences, approximately 13% seen once. The sample comprised blood. These TCRs come from a young man with Graves' hyperthyroidism that later progressed to Graves' ophthalmopathy.

This clonotype appeared many times. The chain joins TRBV28 to TRBJ1-2; 8 positions match TRBD1. Germline CDR1 is MDHEN and CDR2 is SYDVKM. Germline trimming cut 7 bases from V and 4 bases from J; bases unmatched to any gene: 5. This CDR3 region has 13 residues. The CDR3 region has the DNA TGTGCCAGCACCTCGGACAGGGTCTATGGCTACACCTTC. Translated, it gives CASTSDRVYGYTF.

This clonotype was counted ten times or more. The V call is TRBV12-3 or TRBV12-4, the J call TRBJ2-2, with no clear D. V lost 8 bases, J lost 9 bases, and 19 bases lay in between. CDR3 length: 14 residues. CDR3 nucleotides: TGTGCCAGCCGTCCGACCTCGGCCCTCCGGGAGCTGTTTTTT. Amino acid sequence: CASRPTSALRELFF.

This clonotype was seen at least ten times. This chain links TRBV11-2 with TRBJ1-2, with TRBD1 matching over 10 bases. The CDR3 covers 15 residues. The V and J ends lost 5 bases and 7 bases, in that order; junction bases with no gene match: 10. CDR1 SGHAT and CDR2 FQNNGV come from the germline V gene. This chain's CDR3 is CASSPGGQGTIGYTF. CDR3 coding DNA: TGTGCCAGCAGCCCGGGGGGACAGGGGACTATTGGCTACACCTTC.

The chain links TRBV3-1 to TRBJ2-5; TRBD2 matches 8 bases. Germline V gene sequence: CDR1 LGHDT, CDR2 YNNKEL (reference sequence). V shed 0 bases and J 1 base; nucleotides not matched to a gene: 7. The CDR3 spans 17 residues. The CDR3 reads CASSQDLDGGVQETQYF. CDR3 coding DNA: TGTGCCAGCAGCCAAGATCTGGACGGGGGGGTCCAAGAGACCCAGTACTTC.

The sample holds a few counts of this clonotype. This chain joins TRBV20-1 and TRBJ2-3; a possible D gene is TRBD2 (5 bases). The V end lost 1 base, the J end lost 4 bases, and 15 bases lay between the germline ends. CDR3 length: 15 amino acids. Germline values: CDR1 DFQATT, CDR2 SNEGSKA (reference sequence). This CDR3 reads CSARVGLRVPDTQYF. The CDR3 bases are TGCAGTGCTAGAGTCGGACTCAGAGTCCCAGATACGCAGTATTTT.

The chain couples TRBV7-8 to TRBJ2-3; D is possibly TRBD2 (5 bases). The CDR3 length is 14 residues. The germline V gene has CDR1 SGHVS and CDR2 FQNEAQ. Trimming removed 3 bases at V and 2 bases at J, with 9 bases between. CDR3 in amino acids: CASSLRAITDTQYF. The CDR3 DNA reads TGTGCCAGCAGCTTGAGGGCAATCACAGATACGCAGTATTTT.

This clonotype appeared many times. CDR3 bases: TGTGCCAGCAGCGCCCGGGACCCCTTCGGTGAGCAGTTCTTC. It is translated as CASSARDPFGEQFF. The rearrangement links TRBV7-2 to TRBJ2-1, with D perhaps matching TRBD1 or TRBD2 (5 bases each). This CDR3 region has 14 residues. V was trimmed by 5 bases and J by 9 bases, leaving 17 bases between them. CDR1 is SGHTA, CDR2 FQGNSA, per germline. Looking up the rest from reference TRBV7-2 and TRBJ2-1 gives the full variable domain: GAGVSQSPSNKVTEKGKDVELRCDPISGHTALYWYRQSLGQGLEFLIYFQGNSAPDKSGLPSDRFSAERTGGSVSTLTIQRTQQEDSAVYLCASSARDPFGEQFFGPGTRLTVL.

This clonotype was seen ten or more times. This sequence joins TRBV3-1 and TRBJ1-1; 7 bases fit TRBD1. Germline CDR1 LGHDT, CDR2 YNNKEL (reference sequence). The CDR3 has 15 residues. With V trimmed by 1 base and J by 1 base, 3 bases remained unmatched. CDR3 sequence reads: CASSQVHRGNTEAFF. The CDR3 nucleotides read TGTGCCAGCAGCCAAGTCCACAGGGGGAACACTGAAGCTTTCTTT.

The sample holds many counts of this clonotype. The chain recombines TRBV28 with TRBJ2-7; 7 nucleotides align to TRBD1. Germline V gene lookup returns CDR1 MDHEN and CDR2 SYDVKM. Germline trimming cut 7 bases from V and 1 base from J; bases unmatched to any gene: 7. CDR3 length: 14 amino acids. CDR3 in amino acids: CASMAGTASYEQYF. Written as DNA, the CDR3 is TGTGCCAGCATGGCCGGGACAGCATCCTACGAGCAGTACTTC.

J is TRBJ2-2 and V is TRBV24-1, with D possibly TRBD2 on 6 matching bases. CDR3 length: 14 amino acids. With 5 bases removed from V and 3 bases from J, the gap between germline ends came to 9 bases. Germline V gene lookup returns CDR1 KGHDR and CDR2 SFDVKD. The CDR3 loop is CATSAGTDTGELFF. Here the CDR3 DNA reads TGTGCCACCAGTGCCGGGACTGACACCGGGGAGCTGTTTTTT.

This clonotype was seen more than once but under ten times. The chain has TRBV7-9 and TRBJ1-1; TRBD1 agrees at 9 bases. This CDR3 is built from 19 residues. V shed 5 bases, J shed 1 base, and the junction held 17 bases outside the gene matches. CDR1 and CDR2 from the germline V gene are SEHNR and FQNEAQ (reference sequence). Here the CDR3 reads CASSPLRDRVFMGNTEAFF. The CDR3 nucleotides are TGTGCCAGCAGCCCCCTTCGGGACAGGGTCTTTATGGGGAACACTGAAGCTTTCTTT.

The rearrangement uses TRBV27 and TRBJ1-2; tentatively, D is TRBD1 (5 bases). In germline, CDR1 is MNHEY, CDR2 SMNVEV (reference sequence). The CDR3 consists of 16 residues. Trimming took 5 bases from V and 4 from J, leaving 20 bases between them. In DNA form, the CDR3 reads TGTGCCAGCAGTGACTCCTCCACGGGGGGTGGCTATGGCTACACCTTC. Protein product: CASSDSSTGGGYGYTF.

The chain uses TRBV12-3 or TRBV12-4 and TRBJ1-2, with 11 bases fitting TRBD1. Trimming removed 6 bases from V and 3 bases from J; junction bases left unmatched: 6. The CDR3 extends over 15 amino acids. CDR3 sequence: CASSLGQGVYYGYTF. The CDR3 bases are TGTGCCAGCAGCCTGGGACAGGGGGTCTACTATGGCTACACCTTC.

This chain connects TRBV9 to TRBJ2-2; 7 nucleotides align to TRBD1. In germline, CDR1 is SGDLS, CDR2 YYNGEE. This CDR3 spans 15 amino acids. The trim removed 7 bases at V and 3 bases at J, leaving 9 bases unmatched. Written as DNA, the CDR3 is TGTGCCAGCGGCGAGACAGGGATGGACACCGGGGAGCTGTTTTTT. Residues: CASGETGMDTGELFF.